The T cell receptor (beta chain) described here comes from a study of blood T cell repertoires in COVID-19. Study-wide context: The United States, Italy and Spain supplied acute and convalescent COVID-19 samples.

CDR3 length equals 11 residues. CDR1 is DFQATT and CDR2 is SNEGSKA in the germline V gene (reference sequence). V shed 1 base and J shed 3 bases, with 2 bases lying between them. Original analysis: Scientists estimated how many nucleated cells there were by amplifying reference gene primers. Clones were read by immunoSEQ multiplex PCR, and TCRdb kept only the in-frame ones, dropping some. That table supplies the V and J calls and clone size; D and trimming were determined from the DNA. The table records about 50,000 clones, 70% to 85% of them present only once. This clonotype originated in a man in his fifties or sixties with acute or convalescent COVID-19. The genes are TRBV20-1 and TRBJ2-3; no definite D call. Input material: peripheral blood. The CDR3 region is CSARATDTQYF. The CDR3 region has the DNA TGCAGTGCTAGAGCGACAGATACGCAGTATTTT.